The 18 T cell receptor beta chains below were found in one sample sequenced in a study of T cells in women clearing cervical HPV infection. Here immunoSEQ multiplex PCR was the method, and the copy in TCRdb shows in-frame clones only, minus some. The ten top clones account for around 1.5%, within a sample of roughly 48,000 clones. Sequences were obtained from blood buffy coat. The receptors were gathered from a woman aged 18-69 years with a cervical HPV16 infection that either progressed to CIN3+ or cleared (not recorded which).

About this clone: The CDR3 end falls 3 residues outside the read, so it is completed with the germline J gene. The chain carries TRBV7-3 and TRBJ2-7, with 7 bases aligning to TRBD1. Germline V gene lookup returns CDR1 SGHTA and CDR2 FQGTGA. The CDR3 has 16 residues. V shed 0 bases and J 5 bases; nucleotides not matched to a gene: 10. CDR3 sequence: CASSLTPPTGSHEQYF. Incomplete CDR3 DNA: TGTGCCAGCAGCTTAACCCCCCCGACAGGGTCCCACGAG.

Comment on this clone: With the read ending 3 residues before the CDR3 end, the germline J gene is used to fill in that end. The chain links TRBV15 to TRBJ2-5; maybe TRBD2 (5 bases). Germline V gene data show CDR1 as LNHNV and CDR2 as YYDKDF (reference sequence). The CDR3 loop spans 13 amino acids. The V gene lost 8 bases and the J gene lost 5 bases, with 15 bases spanning the gap. CDR3 bases read: TGTGCCACCTCCCACGACCCGGGGGAGACC. It codes for CATSHDPGET. The CDR3 in its entirety is CATSHDPGETQYF.

As concerns this clone: The read terminates 3 residues ahead of where the CDR3 ends, so the germline J gene completes it. The chain combines TRBV28 with TRBJ1-1, with TRBD1 matching 12 bases. The CDR3 covers 16 residues. Germline-derived CDR1 and CDR2 are MDHEN and SYDVKM. V gave up 7 bases and J gave up 5 bases; unmatched junction bases: 11. The covered CDR3 bases are TGTGCCAGCACCCTACCGGTGGGACAGGGGGCTACTGAA. It specifies CASTLPVGQGATE. The whole CDR3 sequence is CASTLPVGQGATEAFF.

In the case of this clone: The missing CDR3 end, 3 residues past where the read stops, is filled in from the germline J gene. This rearrangement joins TRBV6-2 or TRBV6-3 to TRBJ2-7, with D possibly matching TRBD2 (6 bases). Germline V CDR1 and CDR2: MNHEY, SVGEGT. This CDR3 is 13 amino acids long. V lost 6 bases and J 0 bases, leaving 9 bases between the germline ends. Partial CDR3 DNA: TGTGCCAGCAGCCCCGGGGGCTCCTACGAG. The encoded protein is CASSPGGSYE. The entire CDR3 sequence reads CASSPGGSYEQYF.

Of note for this clone: The CDR3 end lies 3 residues beyond the end of the read and is filled in from the germline J gene. This chain joins TRBV18 and TRBJ1-1; D might be TRBD1 (5 bases). The germline CDR1 and CDR2 sequences are KGHSH and LQKENI. V was pared by 8 bases and J by 1 base, with 23 bases between. The CDR3 totals 17 residues. The CDR3 bases that were read are TGTGCCAGCAAACAAAAGACGGCCAACGGGGGGAACACTGAA. Encoded protein: CASKQKTANGGNTE. The whole CDR3 protein reads CASKQKTANGGNTEAFF.

Of note for this clone: The observed sequence ends 3 residues before the CDR3 terminus, with the missing tail filled in from the germline J gene. The genes are TRBV28 and TRBJ1-4; D is possibly TRBD1 (5 bases). Germline loops: CDR1 MDHEN, CDR2 SYDVKM. The CDR3 has 14 amino acids. Trimming removed 5 bases from V and 8 bases from J, with 15 bases in between. This CDR3 reads CASSLGPRLEKLFF. Incomplete CDR3 DNA: TGTGCCAGCAGTCTGGGGCCCAGGTTAGAAAAA.

About this clone: With the read ending 3 residues before the CDR3 end, the germline J gene is used to fill in that end. The gene calls are TRBV5-5 and TRBJ1-5; no definite D call. Germline lookup yields CDR1 SGHKS and CDR2 YYEKEE (reference sequence). V dropped 4 bases and J dropped 0 bases, with 8 bases sitting between them. CDR3 length: 14 amino acids. CDR3 bases read: TGTGCCAGCAGCCCAGGACTTAGCAATCAGCCC. Encoded protein: CASSPGLSNQP. From start to end, the CDR3 is CASSPGLSNQPQHF.

Turning to this clone: Coverage ceases 3 residues before the CDR3 finishes, and the germline J gene fills in the end. The J gene is TRBJ2-3, the V gene TRBV20-1; 10 bases match TRBD2. The CDR3 length is 15 residues. After removal of 3 bases from V and 3 bases from J, the junction contained 6 bases not matched to a gene. Germline CDR1 reads DFQATT; CDR2 reads SNEGSKA (reference sequence). The part of the CDR3 DNA that was read is TGCAGTGCTAGCGGCCCTAGCGGGGGTACAGATACG. This codes for CSASGPSGGTDT. The whole CDR3 protein reads CSASGPSGGTDTQYF.

The CDR3 sequence: CASSLQGSRNSPLHF. CDR3 DNA (partial): TGTGCCAGCAGCTTACAGGGTTCTCGTAATTCACCC. The chain carries TRBV11-2 and TRBJ1-6; a possible D gene is TRBD1 (5 bases). The sequence runs out 3 residues before the end of the CDR3; the remainder is reconstructed from the germline J gene. The CDR3 sequence is 15 residues long. Trimming shortened V by 2 bases and J by 6 bases, and 11 bases separated the two germline ends. Germline V gene sequence: CDR1 SGHAT, CDR2 FQNNGV.

To note about this clone: The CDR3 end falls 3 residues outside the read, so it is completed with the germline J gene. V gene TRBV4-2 combines with J gene TRBJ2-3, with 13 bases identical to TRBD2. Germline V gene sequence: CDR1 LGHNA, CDR2 YNFKEQ. V gave up 4 bases and J gave up 2 bases; unmatched junction bases: 9. The CDR3 is 18 amino acids. The CDR3 loop reads CASSRITSGRALTDTQYF. The CDR3 DNA, read in part, is TGTGCCAGCAGCCGAATAACTAGCGGGAGGGCACTCACAGATACG.

Worth noting for this clone: The read falls 3 residues short of the CDR3 end, and the missing part is taken from the germline J gene. The chain is built from TRBV28 and TRBJ2-2; D is possibly TRBD2 (5 bases). V was pared by 3 bases and J by 5 bases, with 13 bases between. Germline CDR1 MDHEN, CDR2 SYDVKM. The CDR3 is 15 amino acids. Partial CDR3 DNA: TGTGCCAGCAGTTTGAATATGCCGGGGACCGGGGAG. This translates into CASSLNMPGTGE. The full CDR3 protein is CASSLNMPGTGELFF.

As to this clone: The CDR3 extends 3 residues past the end of the read, so its final part is completed from the germline J gene. The chain has TRBV28 and TRBJ1-1; D ambiguous. Germline CDR1 and CDR2: MDHEN and SYDVKM. This CDR3 is 13 amino acids long. The CDR3 protein is CASSLSSPKEAFF. The part of the CDR3 DNA that was read is TGTGCCAGCAGTTTATCATCCCCTAAGGAA.

On this clone: The read halts 3 residues ahead of the CDR3 end, with the missing end drawn from the germline J gene. V is TRBV20-1 and J is TRBJ1-1, with 7 bases identical to TRBD1. Germline CDR1 DFQATT, CDR2 SNEGSKA (reference sequence). The CDR3 is 13 amino acids. The V and J ends lost 6 bases and 0 bases, in that order; junction bases with no gene match: 4. CDR3 region: CSATRGLNTEAFF. The sequenced part of the CDR3 DNA is TGCAGTGCCACCAGGGGGTTGAACACTGAA.

Concerning this clone: The observed sequence ends 3 residues before the CDR3 terminus, with the missing tail filled in from the germline J gene. The V gene is TRBV27, the J gene TRBJ2-7; possible D gene TRBD1, 6 bases. In germline, CDR1 is MNHEY, CDR2 SMNVEV (reference sequence). The CDR3 covers 17 residues. The V and J ends lost 5 bases and 3 bases respectively, with 23 bases between them. This CDR3 reads CASSPSQPGEYDYEQYF. The sequenced part of the CDR3 DNA is TGTGCCAGCAGTCCTAGTCAACCAGGGGAATATGACTACGAG.

About this clone itself: The CDR3 end is not reached by the read, which stops 3 residues before it; the germline J gene fills it in. The rearrangement joins TRBV15 to TRBJ2-1; 11 bases agree with TRBD2. Germline V gene data show CDR1 as LNHNV and CDR2 as YYDKDF (reference sequence). CDR3 length: 15 amino acids. The V gene end was trimmed by 2 bases and the J gene end by 4 bases; junction bases not matched to a gene: 1. CDR3 region: CATSRRLAGYNEQFF. The covered CDR3 bases are TGTGCCACCAGCAGACGACTAGCGGGATACAATGAG. Combining the CDR3 with reference TRBV15 and TRBJ2-1 gives the whole variable domain DAMVIQNPRYQVTQFGKPVTLSCSQTLNHNVMYWYQQKSSQAPKLLFHYYDKDFNNEADTPDNFQSRRPNTSFCFLDIRSPGLGDTAMYLCATSRRLAGYNEQFFGPGTRLTVL.

For this clone: One end of the junction fails to match germline, which may point to a read error. The CDR3 end lies 3 residues beyond the end of the read and is filled in from the germline J gene. The chain combines TRBV5-1 with TRBJ1-1; 10 bases line up with TRBD1. The CDR3 runs 15 residues. Germline CDR1 reads SGHRS; CDR2 reads YFSETQ. The CDR3 sequence: CASSLRGQGNSEAFF. CDR3 bases read: TGCGCCAGCAGCTTGAGGGGACAGGGGAACAGTGAA.

On this clone: The junction differs from germline at one of its ends, possibly a read error. The CDR3 end falls 3 residues outside the read, so it is completed with the germline J gene. The chain joins TRBV4-2 to TRBJ2-3; 7 bases are shared with TRBD1. Germline V CDR1 and CDR2: LGHNA, YNFKEQ. CDR3 length: 16 residues. CDR3: CASSRGDRTSTDTQYF. Partial CDR3 DNA: TGCGCCAGCAGCCGAGGGGACAGAACTAGCACAGATACG.

As to this clone: The sequenced fragment ends 3 residues before the CDR3 boundary, so the rest is inferred from the germline J gene. J is TRBJ2-1 and V is TRBV5-1; 8 bases align to TRBD1. This CDR3 spans 19 amino acids. CDR1 is SGHRS, CDR2 YFSETQ, per germline. The V segment lost 0 bases and the J segment 7 bases; nucleotides outside the gene matches: 18. The sequenced CDR3 bases are TGCGCCAGCAGCTTGGTACTTACGGGCGGGACAGGTCCCCAAAATGAG. Protein product: CASSLVLTGGTGPQNE. From start to end, the CDR3 is CASSLVLTGGTGPQNEQFF.